Below, one TCR beta chain is given with its context. The data stem from a study of cytomegalovirus exposure and HLA in healthy donors. PCR employed 60 Vbeta and 13 Jbeta primers. TCRdb keeps only in-frame clones here, not all; method: immunoSEQ multiplex PCR. The data contain 95,000 to 110,000 clones, approximately 73% of them singletons. This TCR derives from a man aged 25 to 40 in good health and CMV-seronegative. The specimen was PBMCs.

CDR3 loop: CASSSRTSVNKAYNEQFF. The CDR3 DNA reads as TGTGCCAGCAGTTCCCGGACTAGCGTCAACAAGGCCTACAATGAGCAGTTCTTC. The chain joins TRBV27 to TRBJ2-1; 9 nucleotides align to TRBD2. Unmatched junction bases numbered 12, after V lost 4 bases and J lost 2 bases. Germline CDR1 and CDR2: MNHEY and SMNVEV (reference sequence). This CDR3 contains 18 residues.